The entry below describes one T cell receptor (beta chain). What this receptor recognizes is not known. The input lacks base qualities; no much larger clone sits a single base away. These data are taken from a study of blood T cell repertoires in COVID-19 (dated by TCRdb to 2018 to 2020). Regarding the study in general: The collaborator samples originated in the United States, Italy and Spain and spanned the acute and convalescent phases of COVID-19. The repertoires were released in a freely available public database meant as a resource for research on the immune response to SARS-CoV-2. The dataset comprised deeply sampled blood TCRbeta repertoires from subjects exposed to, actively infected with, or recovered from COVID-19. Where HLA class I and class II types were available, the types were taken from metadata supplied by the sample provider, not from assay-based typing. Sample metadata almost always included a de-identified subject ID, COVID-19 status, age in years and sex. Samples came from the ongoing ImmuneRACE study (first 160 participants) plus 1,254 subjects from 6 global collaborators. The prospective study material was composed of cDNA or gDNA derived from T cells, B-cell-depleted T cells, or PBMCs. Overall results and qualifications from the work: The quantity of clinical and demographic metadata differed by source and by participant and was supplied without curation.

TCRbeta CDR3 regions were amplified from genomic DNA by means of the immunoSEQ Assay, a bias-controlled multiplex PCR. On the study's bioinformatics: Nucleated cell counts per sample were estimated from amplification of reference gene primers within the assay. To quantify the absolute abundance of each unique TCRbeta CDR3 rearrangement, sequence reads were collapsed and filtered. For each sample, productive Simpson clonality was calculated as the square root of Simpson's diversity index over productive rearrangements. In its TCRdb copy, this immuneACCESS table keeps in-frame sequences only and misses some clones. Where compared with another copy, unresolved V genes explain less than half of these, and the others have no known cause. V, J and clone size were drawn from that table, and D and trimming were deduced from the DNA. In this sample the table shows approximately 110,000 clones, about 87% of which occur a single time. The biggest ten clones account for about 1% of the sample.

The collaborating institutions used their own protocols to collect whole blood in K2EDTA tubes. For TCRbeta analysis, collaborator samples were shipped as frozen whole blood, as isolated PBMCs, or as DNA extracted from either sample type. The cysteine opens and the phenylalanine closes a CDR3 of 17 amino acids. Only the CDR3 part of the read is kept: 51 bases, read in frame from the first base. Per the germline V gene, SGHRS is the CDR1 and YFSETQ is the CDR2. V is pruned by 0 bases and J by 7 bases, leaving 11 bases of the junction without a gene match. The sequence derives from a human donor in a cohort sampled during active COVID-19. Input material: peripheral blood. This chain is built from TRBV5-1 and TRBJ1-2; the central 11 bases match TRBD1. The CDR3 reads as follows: CASSLAGAGTGGFGYTF. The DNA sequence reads TGCGCCAGCAGCTTGGCCGGAGCCGGGACAGGGGGTTTTGGCTACACCTTC.